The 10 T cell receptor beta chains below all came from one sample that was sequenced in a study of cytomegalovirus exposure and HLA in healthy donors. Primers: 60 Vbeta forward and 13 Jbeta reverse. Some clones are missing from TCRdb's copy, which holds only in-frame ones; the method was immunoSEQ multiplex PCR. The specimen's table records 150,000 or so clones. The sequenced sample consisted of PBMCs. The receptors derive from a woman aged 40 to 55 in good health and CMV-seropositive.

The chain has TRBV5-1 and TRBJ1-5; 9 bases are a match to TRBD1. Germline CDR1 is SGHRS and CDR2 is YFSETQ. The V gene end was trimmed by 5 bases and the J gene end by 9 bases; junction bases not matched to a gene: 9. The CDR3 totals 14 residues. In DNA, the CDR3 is TGCGCCAGCAGGACACAGGGGGCTGGACGGCCCCAGCATTTT. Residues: CASRTQGAGRPQHF.

Written as DNA, the CDR3 is TGCAGCGCCCTAAGCCTGAACACTGAAGCTTTCTTT. Protein product: CSALSLNTEAFF. This chain connects TRBV29-1 to TRBJ1-1; D unclear. Trimming removed 7 bases at V and 0 bases at J, with 9 bases between. Germline V CDR1 and CDR2: SQVTM, ANQGSEA. CDR3 size: 12 residues.

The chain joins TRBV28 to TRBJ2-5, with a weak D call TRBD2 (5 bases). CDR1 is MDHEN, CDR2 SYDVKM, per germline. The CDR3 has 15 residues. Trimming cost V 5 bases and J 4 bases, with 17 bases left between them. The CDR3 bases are TGTGCCAGCAGTGGGGTAGCGCTCTCGGGAGAGACCCAGTACTTC. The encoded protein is CASSGVALSGETQYF. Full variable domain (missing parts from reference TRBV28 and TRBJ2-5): DVKVTQSSRYLVKRTGEKVFLECVQDMDHENMFWYRQDPGLGLRLIYFSYDVKMKEKGDIPEGYSVSREKKERFSLILESASTNQTSMYLCASSGVALSGETQYFGPGTRLLVL.

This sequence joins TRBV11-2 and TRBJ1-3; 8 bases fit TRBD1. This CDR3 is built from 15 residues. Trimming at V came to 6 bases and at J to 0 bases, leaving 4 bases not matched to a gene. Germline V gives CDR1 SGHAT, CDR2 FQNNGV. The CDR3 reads CASSGQGYSGNTIYF. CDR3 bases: TGTGCCAGCAGTGGACAGGGATACTCTGGAAACACCATATATTTT.

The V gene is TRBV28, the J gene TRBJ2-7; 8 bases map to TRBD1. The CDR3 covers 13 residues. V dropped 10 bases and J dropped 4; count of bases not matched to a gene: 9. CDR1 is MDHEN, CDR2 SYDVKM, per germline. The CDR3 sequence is CATHRQGPYEQYF. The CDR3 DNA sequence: TGTGCCACGCATCGACAGGGGCCATACGAGCAGTACTTC.

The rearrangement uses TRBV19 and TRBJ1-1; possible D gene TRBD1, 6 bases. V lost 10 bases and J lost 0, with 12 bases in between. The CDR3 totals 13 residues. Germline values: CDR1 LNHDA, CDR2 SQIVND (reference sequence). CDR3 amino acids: CATSQGMNTEAFF. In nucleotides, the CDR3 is TGTGCCACCTCACAGGGAATGAACACTGAAGCTTTCTTT.

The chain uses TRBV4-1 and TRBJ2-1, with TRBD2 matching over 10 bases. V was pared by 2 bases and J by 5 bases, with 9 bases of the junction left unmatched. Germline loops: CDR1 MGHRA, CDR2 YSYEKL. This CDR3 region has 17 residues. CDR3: CASSQPSGSRRDNEQFF. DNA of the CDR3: TGCGCCAGCAGCCAACCTAGCGGGAGTAGACGGGACAATGAGCAGTTCTTC.

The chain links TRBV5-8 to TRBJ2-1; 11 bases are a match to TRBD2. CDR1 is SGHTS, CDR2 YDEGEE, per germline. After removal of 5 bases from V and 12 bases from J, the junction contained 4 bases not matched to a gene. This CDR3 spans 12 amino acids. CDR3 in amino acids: CASRTLAGAQFF. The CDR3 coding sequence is TGTGCCAGCAGAACACTAGCGGGAGCGCAGTTCTTC.

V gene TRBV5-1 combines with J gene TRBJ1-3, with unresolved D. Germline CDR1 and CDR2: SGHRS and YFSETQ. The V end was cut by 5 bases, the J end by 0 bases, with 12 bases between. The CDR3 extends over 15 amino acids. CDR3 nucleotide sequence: TGCGCCAGCAGTTACGAGGTTCTCTCTGGAAACACCATATATTTT. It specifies CASSYEVLSGNTIYF.

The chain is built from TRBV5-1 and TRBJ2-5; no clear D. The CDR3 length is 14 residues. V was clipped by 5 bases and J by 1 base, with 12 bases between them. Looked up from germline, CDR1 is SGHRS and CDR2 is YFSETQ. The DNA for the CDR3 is TGCGCCAGCAGGCCTGGAGACTCCCAAGAGACCCAGTACTTC. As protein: CASRPGDSQETQYF.